This TCR beta chain was profiled in a study of blood T cell repertoires in COVID-19. This CDR3 contains 14 residues. The germline V gene has CDR1 SEHNR and CDR2 FQNEAQ (reference sequence). V was clipped by 1 base and J by 6 bases, with 10 bases between them. This table comes from immunoSEQ multiplex PCR, and its TCRdb copy is limited to in-frame clones, with some not included. The repertoire consists of 150,000 to 200,000 clones, with around 80% occurring once and the leading ten covering about 2.8%. The sequence came from a woman aged 80 or older with active or convalescent COVID-19. The sample taken for sequencing was peripheral blood. The chain recombines TRBV7-9 with TRBJ1-5; D uncertain. This CDR3 is CASSLVGGSQPQHF. The DNA of the CDR3 is TGTGCCAGCAGCTTAGTGGGCGGGAGTCAGCCCCAGCATTTT. The whole variable domain, remainder taken from reference TRBV7-9 and TRBJ1-5, is DTGVSQNPRHKITKRGQNVTFRCDPISEHNRLYWYRQTLGQGPEFLTYFQNEAQLEKSRLLSDRFSAERPKGSFSTLEIQRTEQGDSAMYLCASSLVGGSQPQHFGDGTRLSIL.